This T cell receptor beta chain derives from a study of blood T cell repertoires in COVID-19. Study information: Acute-phase and convalescent COVID-19 samples originated in the United States, Italy and Spain. T cells, B-cell-depleted T cells, or PBMCs provided the cDNA or gDNA that served as material.

The CDR3 loop spans 14 amino acids. Per the germline V gene, CDR1 is SGHTA and CDR2 is FQGNSA. Trimming cost V 1 base and J 8 bases, with 14 bases left between them. Sequencing used immunoSEQ multiplex PCR; TCRdb keeps in-frame clones, though not all of them. The repertoire holds 54,000 or so clones, over 65% seen once, with 9.5% to 13% in the top ten. Sequencing was performed on peripheral blood. V gene TRBV7-2 combines with J gene TRBJ1-2; TRBD1 might be the D (6 bases). The origin of this receptor is a man older than 75 with COVID-19, enrolled during active disease. CDR3 sequence reads: CASSLDTGIGGYTF. Here the CDR3 DNA reads TGTGCCAGCAGCTTAGATACAGGGATAGGAGGCTACACCTTC.